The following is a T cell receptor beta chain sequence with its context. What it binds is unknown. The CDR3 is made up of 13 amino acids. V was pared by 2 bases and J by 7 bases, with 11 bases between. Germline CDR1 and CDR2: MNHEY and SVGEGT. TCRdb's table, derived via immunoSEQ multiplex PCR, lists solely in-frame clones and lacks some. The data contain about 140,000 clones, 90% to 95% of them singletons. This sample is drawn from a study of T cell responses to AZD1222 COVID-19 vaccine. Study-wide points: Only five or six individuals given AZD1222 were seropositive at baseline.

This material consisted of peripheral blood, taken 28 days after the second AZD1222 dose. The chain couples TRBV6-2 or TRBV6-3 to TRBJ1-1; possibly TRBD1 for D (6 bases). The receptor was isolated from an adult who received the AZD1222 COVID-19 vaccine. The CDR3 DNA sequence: TGTGCCAGCAGTTACCTCGGACAGAGTGAAGCTTTCTTT. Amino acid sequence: CASSYLGQSEAFF.